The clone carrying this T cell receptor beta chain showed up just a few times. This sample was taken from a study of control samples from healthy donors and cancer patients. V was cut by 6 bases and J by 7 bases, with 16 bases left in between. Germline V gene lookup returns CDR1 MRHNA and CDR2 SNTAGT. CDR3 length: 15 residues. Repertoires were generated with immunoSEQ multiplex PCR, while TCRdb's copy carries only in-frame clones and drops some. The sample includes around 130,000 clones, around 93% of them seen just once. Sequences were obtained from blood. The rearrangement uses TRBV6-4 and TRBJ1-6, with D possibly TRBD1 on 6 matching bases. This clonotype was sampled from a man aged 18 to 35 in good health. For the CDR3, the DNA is TGTGCCAGCAGCCTACGGGGGGCGGGAAATTCACCCCTCCACTTT. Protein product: CASSLRGAGNSPLHF.